Included here is one T cell receptor beta chain sequence, with context. This clone appeared a single time. It has no known antigen specificity. No much larger clone exists at a distance of one base, and base qualities are not known. The data belong to a study of cytomegalovirus exposure and HLA in healthy donors listed by TCRdb under 2017. Study-level background: According to an earlier analysis of 587 of the donors, roughly 180 million T cells yielded roughly 100 million unique TCR beta sequences and more than 250 Gb of sequence data. Roughly five DR-DQ haplotypes were handled as single units for association and clustering because linkage in the cohort was strong. Among about 390 genotyped donors of the cohort, an average of approximately 240,000 unique TCR beta nucleotide sequences were sequenced per donor, about a sixth of them non-productive. Typing coverage differed by locus: A, B, C, DRB1 and DQB1 were typed in roughly 629-630 donors, DQA1 in 522, DPA1 in some 570, and DPB1 in just under 480. All discovery cohort repertoires had been generated using a single sequencing platform. HLA typing included class I and class II loci at four-digit resolution. An early release covering roughly 640 HLA-typed donors comprised about 290 gigabases of sequencing data and approximately 85 million unique TCR sequences. To predict cytomegalovirus infection status, the study brought together high-throughput TCR immunosequencing, statistical association of individual TCRs with disease status, and machine learning. Genome-wide SNP genotypes for about 60% of the 666 donors were used in a later genetic analysis, which treated that subset as a discovery cohort. A separate validation cohort of roughly 130 different subjects was used in addition to the approximately 610-subject first cohort. Donor age, sex, ethnicity and CMV serostatus were compiled together with the repertoire data. A later analysis re-examined previously published TCR beta repertoires from 610 or so donors and added high-resolution HLA genotyping to investigate patterns of TCR occurrence. Among the 398 genotyped donors, 81% belonged to the genetic ancestry cluster associated with self-reported Caucasian donors. The study used immunosequencing to profile the T cell repertoires of around 600 subjects and linked those repertoires to cytomegalovirus serostatus. Rather than drawing on any new phenotypic data, the later analysis identified candidate immune exposures from TCR beta sequences and the way those sequences occurred across donors. The study was designed to test whether signatures of past pathogen exposure could be identified by cataloging public T cell receptors. To decide whether each TCR beta V gene segment behaved as functional or pseudogenic, an earlier analysis of some 600 of the donors relied on high-throughput TCR beta sequencing.

Broader findings and caveats from the paper: Some IMGT-functional V segments, including TRBV6-2 and TRBV6-3, could not be told apart with the 87-base-pair reads, so those segments were excluded. A later analysis associated 15,000 to 20,000 TCR beta sequences with specific HLA alleles at a false discovery rate of 0.05. Cytomegalovirus status was reported to be diagnosed by the classifier with high specificity and sensitivity in both the original and validation cohorts. Immune exposure information for the cohort was limited to CMV serostatus. A cluster of highly shared sequence variants was judged likely to represent a technical artifact of the sequencing pipeline. Compared with equally common non-associated chains, HLA-associated TCR beta chains in a later analysis were more clonally expanded and had lower generation probabilities. A later genetic analysis associated a missense DCLRE1C variant with V-gene and J-gene trimming of TCR beta chains, and an independent cohort replicated the association. Because HLA typing was unavailable for some donors at each locus, only the typed subset was used in association tests. Only TCR beta chains were sequenced in this cohort, and the absence of alpha or paired-chain data limited detectable features. In vitro tests confirmed that a few of the cytomegalovirus-associated TCR beta chains recognize cytomegalovirus antigens. A further reported finding was that TCR beta sequences accurately predicted the HLA-A and HLA-B alleles for most subjects in the first cohort. Compared with the roughly 720-donor mean, donors in an Asian-associated ancestry cluster had fewer N-insertions in productive TCRs, according to a later genetic analysis. In the study, 150 to 200 TCR beta chains were listed as associated with cytomegalovirus. When HLA alleles, especially DR and DQ, strongly co-occurred, attributing TCR associations to individual alleles was difficult. In a later analysis, most CMV-associated TCR beta chains were found to appear HLA-restricted, with HLA associations seemingly driven largely by CMV exposure. In a later analysis, several top co-occurrence clusters were reported to appear linked to parvovirus B19, influenza, CMV and Epstein-Barr virus. The earlier analysis of nearly 600 of the donors excluded some 15 rarely observed V segments, including chromosome 9 orphons, because counts were too low. In a later analysis, the rate of TCR association differed among HLA loci, with DRB1 alleles having the most associated TCRs and HLA-C alleles having the fewest. Across donors, most TCR sequences were observed very rarely, whereas some public TCRs were present in many individuals. An earlier analysis of approximately 530 of the donors showed that most TCR beta V segments appeared in productive rearrangements either about 87% or about 30% of the time, which broadly matched IMGT annotations. Linkage disequilibrium might explain the correlated functional status among segregating V segments, but an unknown experimental factor could not be ruled out. The authors suggested that the approach could potentially be extended to other disease states and immunological phenotypes. Roughly uniform sequencing depth across donors was assumed in presence/absence analyses, although this assumption may not hold.

Libraries were made using the immunoSEQ multiplex PCR assay. A mixture of 60 forward primers for TCR Vbeta segments and 13 reverse primers for TCR Jbeta segments was used in the multiplex PCR. A multiplex PCR assay on genomic DNA amplified the CDR3 region of rearranged TCR beta genes. Amplified TCR beta libraries were sequenced as 87-base-pair reads on the Illumina HiSeq System. The authors' pipeline ran thus. A later analysis tallied approximately 87 million unique TCR beta chains across the 640 or so repertoires, and some 10 million of those chains were shared by two or more donors. To remove PCR and sequencing errors, raw reads were error-corrected and collapsed into unique sequences using a nearest-neighbor algorithm that merged closely related sequences. V, D and J gene segments were assigned by aligning CDR3 sequences to IMGT reference sequences. Each retained sequence needed at least a six-nucleotide match to both a V gene segment and a J gene segment. Rearrangements were called productive when the CDR3 lacked stop codons and stayed in frame with V and J; all others were non-productive. CDR3 was defined by IMGT convention, running from the second conserved V-encoded cysteine to the conserved J-encoded phenylalanine. The earlier analysis of roughly 590 of the donors excluded sequences that lacked an unambiguous match to a single V gene segment. In an earlier analysis of a few hundred of the donors, a V segment was called functional when productive rearrangements were above 56.7%, and segregating when the standard deviation between donors exceeded 5%. To diagnose cytomegalovirus status from the catalog of TCR beta chain sequences, a statistical classification framework was built. V and J gene assignment, in a later analysis, came from comparing TCR nucleotide sequences with IMGT/GENE-DB human TR gene sequences. A later analysis assigned CDR3 sequences and most-parsimonious VDJ recombination scenarios with the TCRdist pipeline. A later analysis defined each TCR beta chain by its CDR3 amino acid sequence plus V-gene family, and excluded reads lacking a unique V-gene family. In a later analysis, 450 to 600 highly shared, low-generation-probability nucleotide sequences were removed to address suspected cross-contamination and a sequencing artifact. A later analysis calculated a clonal expansion index for each public chain from normalized within-repertoire ranks of inferred template counts. Generation probabilities in a later analysis came from a VDJ recombination model fitted to out-of-frame rearrangements, and those results were checked against IGoR. Hypergeometric tests were used in a later analysis to score TCR-TCR, TCR-HLA and TCR-CMV co-occurrence, with a repertoire-size bias correction applied to the TCR pairs. To estimate false discovery rates, a later analysis permuted the HLA or CMV assignments 20 times. A later analysis grouped co-occurring TCRs with DBSCAN, adding TCRdist sequence similarity when clustering within HLA-allele-positive subsets. Repertoires with fewer than 30,000 or more than 120,000 public chains were left out of co-occurrence clustering, as were a handful of repertoires with anomalous nucleotide sharing. The table comes from immuneACCESS by way of TCRdb, which keeps in-frame sequences with V and J called. Part of the clones is missing from these tables; in studies checked, under half for an unresolved V gene and the rest for unknown reasons. The V and J calls and clone size come from that table; D and trimming were worked out from the DNA. This sample gives under 150,000 clones in total; roughly 85% of them show up just once. The top ten clonotypes cover about 1.5% of the sample.

In total, approximately 700 healthy bone marrow donors made up the cohort. All cohort members were sampled while nominally healthy, although unrecorded immune exposures were likely present. The donor tested CMV seronegative, placing the donor among the 300 to 450 seronegative members of the cohort. Each donor provided a peripheral blood sample, and peripheral blood mononuclear cells were used for TCR beta sequencing. The Qiagen DNeasy Blood Extraction Kit was used to extract genomic DNA from the blood cell samples. Relative to germline, V is missing 5 bases and J is missing 3 bases, with 8 bases of the junction outside any gene match. The CDR3 runs 15 residues from the cysteine to the phenylalanine. Only CDR3 DNA remains: 45 bases, in frame from the first base. CDR1 and CDR2 are read off the germline V gene (reference sequence) as WNHNN and SYGVQD.

The specimen sequenced was PBMCs. The chain employs TRBV10-1 and TRBJ2-7, and TRBD1 aligns with 9 junction nucleotides. The source is a man aged 40-49 years in good health and CMV-seronegative. The DNA sequence is TGCGCCAGCAGTTGGGACAGGGAAAACGACTACGAGCAGTACTTC. Its amino acids are CASSWDRENDYEQYF.